This T cell receptor beta chain was profiled in a study of T-cell memory formation after mild COVID-19. Study-wide points: Those CD4+ clones that contracted were mainly in CM and EM (CD8+ ones in EMRA).

Germline V lookup: CDR1 SNHLY, CDR2 FYNNEI. The J segment lost 2 bases and the V segment lost 6 bases, leaving 7 bases of the junction unmatched. The CDR3 covers 15 residues. TCRdb reanalysed the 5' RACE reads using MiXCR and keeps one entry per CDR3 protein. The sample yields over 10,000 distinct CDR3 sequences, 9.5% to 15% seen once. In its sample, this clonotype was seen many times. What it recognizes is unknown. The chain employs TRBV2 and TRBJ2-7, with 10 nucleotides matching TRBD2. Sequences were obtained from PBMCs or a T cell subset sorted from them (not recorded which). The origin of this receptor is an adult woman who had mild COVID-19 (a few samples of this study predate the infection). Cell type and time point are not known. DNA of the CDR3: TGTGCCAGCAGGGTTACTAGCGGGATTACCTACGAGCAGTACTTC. It codes for CASRVTSGITYEQYF.